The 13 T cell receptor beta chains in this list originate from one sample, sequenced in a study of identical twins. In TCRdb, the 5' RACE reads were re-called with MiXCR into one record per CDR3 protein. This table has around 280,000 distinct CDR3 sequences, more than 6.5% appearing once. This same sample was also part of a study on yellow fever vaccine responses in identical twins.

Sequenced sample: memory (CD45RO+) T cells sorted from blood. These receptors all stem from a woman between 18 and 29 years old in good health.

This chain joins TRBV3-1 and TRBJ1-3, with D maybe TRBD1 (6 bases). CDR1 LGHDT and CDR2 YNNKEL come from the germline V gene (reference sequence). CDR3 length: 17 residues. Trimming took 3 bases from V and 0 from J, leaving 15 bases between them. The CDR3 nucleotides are TGTGCCAGCAGCCAGACGGGGACACGAAGCTCTGGAAACACCATATATTTT. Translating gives CASSQTGTRSSGNTIYF. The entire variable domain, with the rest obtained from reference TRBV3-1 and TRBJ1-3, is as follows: DTAVSQTPKYLVTQMGNDKSIKCEQNLGHDTMYWYKQDSKKFLKIMFSYNNKELIINETVPNRFSPKSPDKAHLNLHINSLELGDSAVYFCASSQTGTRSSGNTIYFGEGSWLTVV.

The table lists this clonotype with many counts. CDR3 sequence reads: CAISRGQGSAYNEQFF. In DNA form, the CDR3 reads TGTGCCATCAGCAGGGGACAGGGAAGCGCCTACAATGAGCAGTTCTTC. The chain links TRBV10-3 to TRBJ2-1, with 9 bases identical to TRBD1. The trim removed 6 bases at V and 2 bases at J, leaving 8 bases unmatched. The CDR3 contains 16 residues. Germline-derived CDR1 and CDR2 are ENHRY and SYGVKD.

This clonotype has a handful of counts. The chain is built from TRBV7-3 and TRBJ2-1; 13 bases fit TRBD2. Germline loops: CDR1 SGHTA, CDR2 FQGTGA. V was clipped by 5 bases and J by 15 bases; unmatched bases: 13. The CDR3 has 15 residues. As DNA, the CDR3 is TGTGCCAGCAGCCCTGATGGACTAGCGGGAGTGGAACGGTTCTTC. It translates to CASSPDGLAGVERFF. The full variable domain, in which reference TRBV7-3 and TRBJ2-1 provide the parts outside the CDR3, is GAGVSQTPSNKVTEKGKYVELRCDPISGHTALYWYRQSLGQGPEFLIYFQGTGAADDSGLPNDRFFAVRPEGSVSTLKIQRTERGDSAVYLCASSPDGLAGVERFFGPGTRLTVL.

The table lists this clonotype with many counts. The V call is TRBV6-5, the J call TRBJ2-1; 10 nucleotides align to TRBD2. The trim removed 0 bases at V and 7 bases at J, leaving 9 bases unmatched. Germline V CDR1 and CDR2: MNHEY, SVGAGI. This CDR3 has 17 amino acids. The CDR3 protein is CASSYSNSLAGVNEQFF. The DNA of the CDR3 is TGTGCCAGCAGTTACTCGAATAGTCTAGCGGGGGTAAATGAGCAGTTCTTC.

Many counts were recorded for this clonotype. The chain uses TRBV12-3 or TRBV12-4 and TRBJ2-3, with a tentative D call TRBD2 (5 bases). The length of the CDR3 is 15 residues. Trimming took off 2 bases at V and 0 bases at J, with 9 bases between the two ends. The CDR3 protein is CASSLNSVSTDTQYF. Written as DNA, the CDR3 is TGTGCCAGCAGTTTAAATAGCGTTAGCACAGATACGCAGTATTTT.

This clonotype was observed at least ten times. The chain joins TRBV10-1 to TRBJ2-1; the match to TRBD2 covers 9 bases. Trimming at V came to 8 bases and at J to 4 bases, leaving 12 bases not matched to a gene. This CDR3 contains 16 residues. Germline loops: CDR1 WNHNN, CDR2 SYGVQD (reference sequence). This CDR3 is CASSRGGRGGYNEQFF. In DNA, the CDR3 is TGCGCCAGCTCCCGAGGCGGGAGGGGAGGGTACAATGAGCAGTTCTTC.

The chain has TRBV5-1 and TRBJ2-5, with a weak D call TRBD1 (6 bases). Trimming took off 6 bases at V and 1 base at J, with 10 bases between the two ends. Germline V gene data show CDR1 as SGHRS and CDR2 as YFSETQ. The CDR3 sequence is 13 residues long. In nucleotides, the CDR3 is TGCGCCAGCAACAGGGTGGGCCAAGAGACCCAGTACTTC. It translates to CASNRVGQETQYF.

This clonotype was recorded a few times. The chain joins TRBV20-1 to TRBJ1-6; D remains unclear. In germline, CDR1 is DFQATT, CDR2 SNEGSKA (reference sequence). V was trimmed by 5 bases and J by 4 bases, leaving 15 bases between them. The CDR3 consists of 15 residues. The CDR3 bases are TGCAGTGCTGAGGCGAATCCAGCATATAATTCACCCCTCCACTTT. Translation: CSAEANPAYNSPLHF.

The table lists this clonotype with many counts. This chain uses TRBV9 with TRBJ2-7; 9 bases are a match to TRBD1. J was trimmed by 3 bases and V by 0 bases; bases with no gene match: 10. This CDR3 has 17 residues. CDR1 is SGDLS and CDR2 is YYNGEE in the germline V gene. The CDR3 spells CASSVALRDRDGYEQYV. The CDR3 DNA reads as TGTGCCAGCAGCGTAGCCTTAAGGGACAGGGACGGCTACGAGCAGTACGTC.

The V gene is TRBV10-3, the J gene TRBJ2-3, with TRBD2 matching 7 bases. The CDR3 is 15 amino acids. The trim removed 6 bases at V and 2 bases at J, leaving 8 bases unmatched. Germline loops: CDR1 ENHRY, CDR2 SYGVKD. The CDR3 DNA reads TGTGCCATCAGGGAGGGCGGGGGAAACACAGATACGCAGTATTTT. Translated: CAIREGGGNTDTQYF.

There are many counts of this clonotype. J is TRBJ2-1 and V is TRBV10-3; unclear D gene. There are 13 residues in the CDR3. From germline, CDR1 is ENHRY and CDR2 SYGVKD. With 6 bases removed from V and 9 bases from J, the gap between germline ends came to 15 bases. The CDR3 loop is CAIRTASATEQFF. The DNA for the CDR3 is TGTGCCATCAGAACAGCCTCGGCCACTGAGCAGTTCTTC.

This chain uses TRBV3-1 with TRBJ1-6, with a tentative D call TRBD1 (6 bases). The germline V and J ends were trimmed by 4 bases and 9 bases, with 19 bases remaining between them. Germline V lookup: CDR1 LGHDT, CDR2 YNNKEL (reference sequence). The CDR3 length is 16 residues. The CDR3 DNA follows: TGTGCCAGCAGCCGCAGGACAGTTTGGGGGAGTTCACCCCTCCACTTT. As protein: CASSRRTVWGSSPLHF.

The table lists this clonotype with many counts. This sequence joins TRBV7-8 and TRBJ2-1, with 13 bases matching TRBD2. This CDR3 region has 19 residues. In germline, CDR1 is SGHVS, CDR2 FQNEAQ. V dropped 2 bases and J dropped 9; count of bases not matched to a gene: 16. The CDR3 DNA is TGTGCCAGCAGCTTAAAGTACTATCGAGGACTAGCGGGAGATACTGAGCAGTTCTTC. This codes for CASSLKYYRGLAGDTEQFF.